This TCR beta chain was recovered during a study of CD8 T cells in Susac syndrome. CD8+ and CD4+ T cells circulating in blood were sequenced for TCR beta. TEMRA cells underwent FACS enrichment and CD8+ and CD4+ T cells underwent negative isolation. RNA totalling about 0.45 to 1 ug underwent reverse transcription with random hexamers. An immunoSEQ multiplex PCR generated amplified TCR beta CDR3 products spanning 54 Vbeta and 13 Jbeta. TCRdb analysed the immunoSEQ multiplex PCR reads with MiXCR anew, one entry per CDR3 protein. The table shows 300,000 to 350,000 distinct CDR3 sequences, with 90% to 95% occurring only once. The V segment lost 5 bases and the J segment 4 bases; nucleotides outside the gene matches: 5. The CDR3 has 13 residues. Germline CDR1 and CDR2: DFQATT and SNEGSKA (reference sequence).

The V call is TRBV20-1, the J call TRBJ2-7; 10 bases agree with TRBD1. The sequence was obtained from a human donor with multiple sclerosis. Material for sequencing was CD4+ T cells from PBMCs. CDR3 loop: CSAPRDRGYEQYF. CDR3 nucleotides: TGCAGTGCTCCCCGGGACAGGGGATACGAGCAGTACTTC.